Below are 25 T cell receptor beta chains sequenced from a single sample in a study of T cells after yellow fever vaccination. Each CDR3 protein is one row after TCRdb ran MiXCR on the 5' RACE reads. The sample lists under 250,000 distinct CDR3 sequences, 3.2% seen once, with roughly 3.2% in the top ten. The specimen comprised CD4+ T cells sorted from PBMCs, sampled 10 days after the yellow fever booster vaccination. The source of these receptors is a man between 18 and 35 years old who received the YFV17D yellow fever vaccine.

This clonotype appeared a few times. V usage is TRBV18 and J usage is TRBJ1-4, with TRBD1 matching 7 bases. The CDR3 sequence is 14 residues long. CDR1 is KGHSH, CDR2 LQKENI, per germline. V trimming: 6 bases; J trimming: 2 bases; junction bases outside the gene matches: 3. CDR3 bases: TGTGCCAGCTCGGTACAGGGGACTAATGAAAAACTGTTTTTT. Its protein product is CASSVQGTNEKLFF.

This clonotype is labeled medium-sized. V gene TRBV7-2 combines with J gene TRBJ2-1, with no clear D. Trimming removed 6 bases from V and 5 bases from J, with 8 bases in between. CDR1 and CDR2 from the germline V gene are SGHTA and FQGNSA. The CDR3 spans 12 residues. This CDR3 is CASSGRHNEQFF. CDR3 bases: TGTGCCAGCAGTGGACGGCACAATGAGCAGTTCTTC.

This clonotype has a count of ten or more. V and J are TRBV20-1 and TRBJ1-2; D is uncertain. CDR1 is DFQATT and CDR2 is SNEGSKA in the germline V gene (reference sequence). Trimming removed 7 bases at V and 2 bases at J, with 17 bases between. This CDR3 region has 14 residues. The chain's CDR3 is CSGSDGSRNYGYTF. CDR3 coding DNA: TGCAGTGGCTCAGACGGAAGTAGAAACTATGGCTACACCTTC.

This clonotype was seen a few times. The DNA of the CDR3 is TGTGCCAGCAGTCCTTCGGGGGCGAGAGGCTACAATGAGCAGTTCTTC. Protein: CASSPSGARGYNEQFF. This chain connects TRBV28 to TRBJ2-1; D tentatively fits TRBD1 or TRBD2 (6 bases each). Per germline, CDR1 MDHEN and CDR2 SYDVKM. The CDR3 spans 16 residues. V was clipped by 5 bases and J by 3 bases, with 17 bases between them.

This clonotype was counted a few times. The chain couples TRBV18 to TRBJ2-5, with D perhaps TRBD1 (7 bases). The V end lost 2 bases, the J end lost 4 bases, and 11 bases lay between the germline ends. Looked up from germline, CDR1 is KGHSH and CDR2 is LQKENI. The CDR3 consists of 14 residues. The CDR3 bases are TGTGCCAGCTCACCAGCGCAGGGGGGAGAGACCCAGTACTTC. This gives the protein CASSPAQGGETQYF.

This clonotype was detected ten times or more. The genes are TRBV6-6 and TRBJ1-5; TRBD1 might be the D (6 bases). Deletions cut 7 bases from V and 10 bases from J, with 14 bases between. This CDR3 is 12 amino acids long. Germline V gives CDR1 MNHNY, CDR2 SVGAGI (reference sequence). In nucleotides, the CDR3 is TGTGCCAGCATGGGGGTCAGGGGCCCCCAGCATTTT. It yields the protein CASMGVRGPQHF.

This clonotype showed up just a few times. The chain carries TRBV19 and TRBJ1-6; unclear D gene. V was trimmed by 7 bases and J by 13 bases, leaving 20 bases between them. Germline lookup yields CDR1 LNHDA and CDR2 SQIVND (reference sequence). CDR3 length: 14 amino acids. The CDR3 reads CASTIRQGRTPLHF. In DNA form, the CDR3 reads TGTGCCAGTACCATCAGGCAAGGGAGGACTCCCCTCCACTTT.

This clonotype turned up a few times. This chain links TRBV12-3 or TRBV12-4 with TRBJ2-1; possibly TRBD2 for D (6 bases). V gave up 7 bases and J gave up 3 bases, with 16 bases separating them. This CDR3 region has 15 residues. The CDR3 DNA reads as TGTGCCAGCATTCTCCGGGACTCTAACTACAATGAGCAGTTCTTC. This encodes CASILRDSNYNEQFF.

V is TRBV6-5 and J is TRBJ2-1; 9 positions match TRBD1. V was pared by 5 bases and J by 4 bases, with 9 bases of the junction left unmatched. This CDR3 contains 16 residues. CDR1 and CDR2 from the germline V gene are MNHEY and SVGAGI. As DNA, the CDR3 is TGTGCCAGCAGTGCCCCCGGGACAGGGTTATACAATGAGCAGTTCTTC. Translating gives CASSAPGTGLYNEQFF.

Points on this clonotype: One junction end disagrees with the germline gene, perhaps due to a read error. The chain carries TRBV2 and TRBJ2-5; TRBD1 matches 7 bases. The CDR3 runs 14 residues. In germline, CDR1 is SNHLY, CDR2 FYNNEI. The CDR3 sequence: CASTRTGYQETRYF. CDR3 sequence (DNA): TGTGCCAGCACTAGGACAGGTTACCAAGAGACCCGGTACTTC.

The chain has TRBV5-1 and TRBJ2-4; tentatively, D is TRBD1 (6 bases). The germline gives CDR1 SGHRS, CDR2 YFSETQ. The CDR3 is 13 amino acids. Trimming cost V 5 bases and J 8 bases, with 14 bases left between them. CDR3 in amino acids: CASRREDSYIQYF. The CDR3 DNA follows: TGCGCCAGCAGAAGAGAGGACAGCTACATTCAGTACTTC.

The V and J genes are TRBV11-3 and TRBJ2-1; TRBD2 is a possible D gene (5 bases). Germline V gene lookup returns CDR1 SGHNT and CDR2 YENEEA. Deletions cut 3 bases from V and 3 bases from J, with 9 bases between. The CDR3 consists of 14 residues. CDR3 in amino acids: CASSFVGNYNEQFF. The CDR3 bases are TGTGCCAGCAGCTTCGTCGGGAACTACAATGAGCAGTTCTTC.

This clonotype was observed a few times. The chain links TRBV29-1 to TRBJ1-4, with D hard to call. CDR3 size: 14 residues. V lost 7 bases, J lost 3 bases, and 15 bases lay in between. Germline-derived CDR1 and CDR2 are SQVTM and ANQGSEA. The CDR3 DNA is TGCAGCGCCTCGTATGGTTCTTCTAATGAAAAACTGTTTTTT. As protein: CSASYGSSNEKLFF. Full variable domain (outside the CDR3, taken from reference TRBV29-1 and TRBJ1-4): SAVISQKPSRDICQRGTSLTIQCQVDSQVTMMFWYRQQPGQSLTLIATANQGSEATYESGFVIDKFPISRPNLTFSTLTVSNMSPEDSSIYLCSASYGSSNEKLFFGSGTQLSVL.

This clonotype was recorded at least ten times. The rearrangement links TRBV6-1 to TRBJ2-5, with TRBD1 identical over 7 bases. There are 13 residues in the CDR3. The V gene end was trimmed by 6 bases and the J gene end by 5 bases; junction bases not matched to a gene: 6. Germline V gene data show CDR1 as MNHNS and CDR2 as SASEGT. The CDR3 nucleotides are TGTGCCAGCAGGGCGAGGGGGCCTGAGACCCAGTACTTC. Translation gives CASRARGPETQYF.

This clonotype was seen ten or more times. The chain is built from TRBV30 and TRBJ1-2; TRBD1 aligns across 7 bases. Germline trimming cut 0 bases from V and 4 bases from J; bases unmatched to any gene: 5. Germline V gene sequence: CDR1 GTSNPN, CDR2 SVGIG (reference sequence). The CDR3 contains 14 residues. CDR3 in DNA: TGTGCCTGGAGTGTCCAGGGGGTAATCTATGGCTACACCTTC. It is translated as CAWSVQGVIYGYTF. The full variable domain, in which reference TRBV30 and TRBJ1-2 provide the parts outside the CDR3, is SQTIHQWPATLVQPVGSPLSLECTVEGTSNPNLYWYRQAAGRGLQLLFYSVGIGQISSEVPQNLSASRPQDRQFILSSKKLLLSDSGFYLCAWSVQGVIYGYTFGSGTRLTVV.

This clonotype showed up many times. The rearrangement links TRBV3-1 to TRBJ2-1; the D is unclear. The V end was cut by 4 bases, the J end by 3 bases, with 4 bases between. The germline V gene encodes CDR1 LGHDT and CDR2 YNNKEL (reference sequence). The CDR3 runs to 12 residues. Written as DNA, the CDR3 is TGTGCCAGCAGCCCGCGCTACAATGAGCAGTTCTTC. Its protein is CASSPRYNEQFF.

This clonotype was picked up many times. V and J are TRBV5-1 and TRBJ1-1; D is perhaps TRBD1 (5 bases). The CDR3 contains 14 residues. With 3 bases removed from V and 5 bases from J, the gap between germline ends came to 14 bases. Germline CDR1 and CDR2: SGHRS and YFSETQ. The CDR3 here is CASSSQGGYTEAFF. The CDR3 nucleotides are TGCGCCAGCAGCTCCCAGGGAGGGTATACTGAAGCTTTCTTT.

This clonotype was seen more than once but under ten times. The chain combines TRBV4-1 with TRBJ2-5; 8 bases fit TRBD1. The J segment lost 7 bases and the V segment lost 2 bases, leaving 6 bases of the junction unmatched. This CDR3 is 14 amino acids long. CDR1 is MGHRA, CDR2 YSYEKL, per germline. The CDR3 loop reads CASSQPGQEGTQYF. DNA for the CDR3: TGCGCCAGCAGCCAACCGGGACAGGAGGGGACCCAGTACTTC.

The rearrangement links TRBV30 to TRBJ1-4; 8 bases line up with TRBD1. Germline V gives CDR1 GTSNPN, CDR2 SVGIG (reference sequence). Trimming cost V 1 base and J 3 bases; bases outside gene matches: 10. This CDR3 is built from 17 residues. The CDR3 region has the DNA TGTGCCTGGAGTGGGGCTCCGGGACAGGAGTCTAATGAAAAACTGTTTTTT. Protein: CAWSGAPGQESNEKLFF.

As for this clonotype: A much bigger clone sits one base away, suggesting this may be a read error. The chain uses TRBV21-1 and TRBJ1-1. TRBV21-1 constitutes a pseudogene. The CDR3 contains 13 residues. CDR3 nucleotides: TGTGCCAGCACCATAGACAGGAACACTGAAGCTTACTTT. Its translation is CASTIDRNTEAYF.

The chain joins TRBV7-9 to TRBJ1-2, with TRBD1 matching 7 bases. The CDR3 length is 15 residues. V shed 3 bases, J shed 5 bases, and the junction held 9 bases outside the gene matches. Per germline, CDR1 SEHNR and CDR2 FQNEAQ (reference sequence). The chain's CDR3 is CASSLGDREAYGYTF. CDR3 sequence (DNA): TGTGCCAGCAGCTTGGGTGACAGGGAGGCGTATGGCTACACCTTC.

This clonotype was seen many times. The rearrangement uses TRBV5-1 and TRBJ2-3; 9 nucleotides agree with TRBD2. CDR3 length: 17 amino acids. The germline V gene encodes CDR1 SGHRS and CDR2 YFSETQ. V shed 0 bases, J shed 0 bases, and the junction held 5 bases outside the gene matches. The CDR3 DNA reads TGCGCCAGCAGCTTGGGAGTAGCGGGGGCTAGCACAGATACGCAGTATTTT. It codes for CASSLGVAGASTDTQYF.

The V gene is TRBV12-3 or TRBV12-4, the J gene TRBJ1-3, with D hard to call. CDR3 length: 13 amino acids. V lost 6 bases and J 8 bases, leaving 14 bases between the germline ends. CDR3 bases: TGTGCCAGCAGCCCAACGGGGTTAGACACCATATATTTT. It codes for CASSPTGLDTIYF.

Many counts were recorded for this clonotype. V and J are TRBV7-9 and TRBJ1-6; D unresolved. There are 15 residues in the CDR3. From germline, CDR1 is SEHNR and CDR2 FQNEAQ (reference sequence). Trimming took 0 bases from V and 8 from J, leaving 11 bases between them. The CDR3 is CASSLAQAAHSPLHF. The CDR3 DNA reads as TGTGCCAGCAGCTTAGCGCAGGCAGCCCATTCACCCCTCCACTTT. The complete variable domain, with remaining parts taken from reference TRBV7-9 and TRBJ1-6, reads DTGVSQNPRHKITKRGQNVTFRCDPISEHNRLYWYRQTLGQGPEFLTYFQNEAQLEKSRLLSDRFSAERPKGSFSTLEIQRTEQGDSAMYLCASSLAQAAHSPLHFGNGTRLTVT.

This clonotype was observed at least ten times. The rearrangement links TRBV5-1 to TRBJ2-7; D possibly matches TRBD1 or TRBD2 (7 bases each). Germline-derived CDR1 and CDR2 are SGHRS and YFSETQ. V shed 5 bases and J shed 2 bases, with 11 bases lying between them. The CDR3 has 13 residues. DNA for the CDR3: TGCGCCAGCAGTGGGAGGGGGCCCTACGAGCAGTACTTC. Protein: CASSGRGPYEQYF.